This T cell receptor beta chain stems from a study of cytomegalovirus exposure and HLA in healthy donors. Findings and caveats of the study: CMV serostatus was the only immune exposure information that was available. Clonal expansion was found to be greater in HLA-associated TCR beta chains than in equally common others in a later analysis.

PCR amplification relied on 60 Vbeta primers (plus 13 Jbeta primers). Profiling relied on immunoSEQ multiplex PCR, and the TCRdb table lists in-frame clones only, not all of them. Of over 200,000 clones detected, approximately 81% appear once; the ten largest clones hold over 1%. Concerning this clone itself: Its antigen is not known.

J lost 2 bases, V lost 5 bases, and 3 bases had no gene match. Looked up from germline, CDR1 is SEHNR and CDR2 is FQNEAQ (reference sequence). The CDR3 is 14 residues long. This sequence was found in a human donor in good health. The chain carries TRBV7-9 and TRBJ2-7, with TRBD2 matching over 10 bases. Sequenced sample: PBMCs. CDR3 amino acids: CASSGTSVTYEQYF. The CDR3 DNA reads as TGTGCCAGCAGCGGGACTAGCGTTACCTACGAGCAGTACTTC.